The entry that follows covers one T cell receptor (beta chain) sequence. As yet, its antigen is unknown. The record originates from a study of T cell repertoires in cytomegalovirus infection. TCRdb re-called the reads through MiXCR, storing one row per CDR3 protein. This table holds around 300,000 distinct CDR3 sequences, about 20% found once. The trim removed 5 bases at V and 0 bases at J, leaving 7 bases unmatched. The CDR3 extends over 16 amino acids. The germline V gene has CDR1 MDHEN and CDR2 SYDVKM. The V and J genes are TRBV28 and TRBJ2-1; 7 bases match TRBD2. The input for sequencing was cultured PBMCs, taken from culture after CMV antigen stimulation. The origin of this receptor is a human donor in good health (CMV status not recorded). Some clones in this sample may be carry-over from other donors' samples. CDR3 bases: TGTGCCAGCAGTCTTAAGCCGGGGGGCTCCTACAATGAGCAGTTCTTC. Protein sequence: CASSLKPGGSYNEQFF.